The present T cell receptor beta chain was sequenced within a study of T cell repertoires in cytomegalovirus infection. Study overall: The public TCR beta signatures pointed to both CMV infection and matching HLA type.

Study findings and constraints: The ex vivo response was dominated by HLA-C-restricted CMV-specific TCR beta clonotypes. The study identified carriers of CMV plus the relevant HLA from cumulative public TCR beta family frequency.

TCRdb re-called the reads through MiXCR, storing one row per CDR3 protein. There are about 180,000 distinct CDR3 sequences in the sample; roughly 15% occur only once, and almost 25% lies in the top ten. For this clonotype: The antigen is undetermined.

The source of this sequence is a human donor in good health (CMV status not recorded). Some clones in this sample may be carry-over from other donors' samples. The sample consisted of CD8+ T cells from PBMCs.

For the CDR3, the DNA is TGTGCCAGCAGCCCGGTCTGGACCGGGGAGCTGTTTTTT. Protein product: CASSPVWTGELFF. This chain joins TRBV11-2 and TRBJ2-2; no definite D call. The CDR3 is 13 residues long. Deletions cut 5 bases from V and 5 bases from J, with 9 bases between. Germline V CDR1 and CDR2: SGHAT, FQNNGV.